This is a list of T cell receptor beta chains from one sample in a study of cytomegalovirus exposure and HLA in healthy donors. The protocol was immunoSEQ multiplex PCR, while the TCRdb copy is restricted to in-frame clones and leaves out a portion. The sample lists around 200,000 clones; about 79% were seen once. What was sequenced was PBMCs. The receptors were sampled from a girl aged 2-10 years in good health and CMV-seropositive. Each CDR3 is given with its conserved first and last residue. Fields, in order: J gene, D gene, clone size, V gene, CDR3 protein, CDR3 DNA. D genes are given only for firm matches. A row's size may be missing; if present it is once, few, many or a size class.

j_call: TRBJ2-3; d_call: NA; clone_size: NA; v_call: TRBV27; cdr3_aa: CASSLSIQRVGTDTQYF; cdr3_nt: TGTGCCAGCAGTTTATCGATCCAGCGGGTAGGCACAGATACGCAGTATTTT
j_call: TRBJ1-3; d_call: NA; clone_size: NA; v_call: TRBV5-1; cdr3_aa: CASSPTASGNTIYF; cdr3_nt: TGCGCCAGCAGCCCCACAGCTTCTGGAAACACCATATATTTT
j_call: TRBJ2-1; d_call: TRBD1; clone_size: NA; v_call: TRBV27; cdr3_aa: CATETGIWNEQFF; cdr3_nt: TGTGCCACCGAGACAGGGATTTGGAATGAGCAGTTCTTC
j_call: TRBJ1-6; d_call: TRBD1; clone_size: few; v_call: TRBV6-1; cdr3_aa: CASSVKPGQPNSPLHF; cdr3_nt: TGTGCCAGCAGTGTCAAACCGGGACAGCCTAATTCACCCCTCCACTTT
j_call: TRBJ1-2; d_call: TRBD1; clone_size: few; v_call: TRBV6-6; cdr3_aa: CASSPTGMNYGYTF; cdr3_nt: TGTGCCAGCAGTCCGACAGGGATGAACTATGGCTACACCTTC
j_call: TRBJ1-2; d_call: TRBD1; clone_size: NA; v_call: TRBV19; cdr3_aa: CASSILHQGVLINNYGYTF; cdr3_nt: TGTGCCAGTAGTATCCTCCATCAGGGGGTCCTAATAAATAACTATGGCTACACCTTC
j_call: TRBJ1-1; d_call: NA; clone_size: NA; v_call: TRBV7-9; cdr3_aa: CASSLRSDSGAFF; cdr3_nt: TGTGCCAGCAGCTTACGGTCAGACAGTGGGGCTTTCTTT
j_call: TRBJ1-4; d_call: TRBD1; clone_size: NA; v_call: TRBV7-9; cdr3_aa: CASRPGQGIEKLFF; cdr3_nt: TGTGCCAGCAGACCTGGACAGGGAATCGAAAAACTGTTTTTT
j_call: TRBJ1-5; d_call: NA; clone_size: few; v_call: TRBV27; cdr3_aa: CASRGSNQPQHF; cdr3_nt: TGTGCCAGCAGGGGCAGCAATCAGCCCCAGCATTTT
j_call: TRBJ2-7; d_call: TRBD2; clone_size: NA; v_call: TRBV30; cdr3_aa: CAWRRAGGLYEQYF; cdr3_nt: TGTGCCTGGAGAAGAGCGGGAGGGCTTTACGAGCAGTACTTC
j_call: TRBJ1-6; d_call: TRBD1; clone_size: NA; v_call: TRBV19; cdr3_aa: CASSSGQGLAAPLHF; cdr3_nt: TGTGCCAGTTCATCGGGACAGGGATTAGCCGCACCCCTCCACTTT
j_call: TRBJ2-2; d_call: NA; clone_size: NA; v_call: TRBV6-1; cdr3_aa: CASSPLPGELFF; cdr3_nt: TGTGCCAGCAGCCCACTCCCCGGGGAGCTGTTTTTT
j_call: TRBJ1-1; d_call: NA; clone_size: NA; v_call: TRBV27; cdr3_aa: CASLGAGLGTEAFF; cdr3_nt: TGTGCCAGCCTAGGCGCAGGGCTAGGCACTGAAGCTTTCTTT
j_call: TRBJ1-1; d_call: NA; clone_size: NA; v_call: TRBV10-3; cdr3_aa: CAIRLAANTEAFF; cdr3_nt: TGTGCCATCAGGCTCGCGGCGAACACTGAAGCTTTCTTT
j_call: TRBJ1-4; d_call: TRBD1; clone_size: once; v_call: TRBV10-2; cdr3_aa: CASSPTPGTGGKLFF; cdr3_nt: TGCGCCAGCAGTCCGACTCCCGGGACAGGGGGGAAACTGTTTTTT
j_call: TRBJ2-6; d_call: NA; clone_size: NA; v_call: TRBV4-1; cdr3_aa: CASSQVSSRAGANVPTF; cdr3_nt: TGCGCCAGCAGCCAAGTGTCCTCCCGGGCTGGGGCCAACGTCCCGACTTTC
j_call: TRBJ2-7; d_call: NA; clone_size: NA; v_call: TRBV15; cdr3_aa: CATSRETEPYEQYF; cdr3_nt: TGTGCCACCAGCAGAGAGACAGAGCCCTACGAGCAGTACTTC
j_call: TRBJ1-1; d_call: NA; clone_size: NA; v_call: TRBV30; cdr3_aa: CAWSVRTGSEAFF; cdr3_nt: TGTGCCTGGAGTGTACGTACCGGGTCGGAAGCTTTCTTT
j_call: TRBJ2-3; d_call: NA; clone_size: NA; v_call: TRBV11-2; cdr3_aa: CASSPWPGITDTQYF; cdr3_nt: TGTGCCAGCAGCCCCTGGCCGGGGATCACAGATACGCAGTATTTT
j_call: TRBJ1-4; d_call: TRBD1; clone_size: NA; v_call: TRBV28; cdr3_aa: CASSNDRVNEKLFF; cdr3_nt: TGTGCCAGCAGCAACGACAGGGTTAATGAAAAACTGTTTTTT
j_call: TRBJ1-5; d_call: NA; clone_size: few; v_call: TRBV7-2; cdr3_aa: CASSSGSAAHQPQHF; cdr3_nt: TGTGCCAGCAGCTCAGGGTCCGCCGCCCATCAGCCCCAGCATTTT
j_call: TRBJ1-3; d_call: NA; clone_size: few; v_call: TRBV6-6; cdr3_aa: CASSSVSSGNTIYF; cdr3_nt: TGTGCCAGCTCTTCAGTAAGCTCTGGAAACACCATATATTTT
j_call: TRBJ1-1; d_call: TRBD1; clone_size: NA; v_call: TRBV10-3; cdr3_aa: CAINEQGANTEAFF; cdr3_nt: TGTGCCATCAACGAACAGGGGGCGAACACTGAAGCTTTCTTT
j_call: TRBJ2-7; d_call: TRBD2; clone_size: NA; v_call: TRBV7-6; cdr3_aa: CASSPRLADSYEQYF; cdr3_nt: TGTGCCAGCAGCCCGCGACTAGCGGATAGCTACGAGCAGTACTTC
j_call: TRBJ2-7; d_call: TRBD1; clone_size: NA; v_call: TRBV25-1; cdr3_aa: CASSDGTGGWEQYF; cdr3_nt: TGTGCCAGCAGTGATGGGACAGGGGGCTGGGAGCAGTACTTC
j_call: TRBJ2-1; d_call: TRBD1; clone_size: few; v_call: TRBV28; cdr3_aa: CASSPDRVFYNEQFF; cdr3_nt: TGTGCCAGCAGCCCCGACAGGGTCTTTTACAATGAGCAGTTCTTC
j_call: TRBJ2-1; d_call: NA; clone_size: NA; v_call: TRBV9; cdr3_aa: CASSVVGLGEQFF; cdr3_nt: TGTGCCAGCAGCGTAGTTGGGCTGGGTGAGCAGTTCTTC
j_call: TRBJ2-1; d_call: TRBD2; clone_size: NA; v_call: TRBV14; cdr3_aa: CASSQALAGGRGRNEQFF; cdr3_nt: TGTGCCAGCAGCCAGGCGCTAGCGGGGGGGCGAGGTAGGAATGAGCAGTTCTTC
j_call: TRBJ2-1; d_call: NA; clone_size: NA; v_call: TRBV27; cdr3_aa: CASSYRRDSDNEQFF; cdr3_nt: TGTGCCAGCAGTTATCGCCGGGACTCGGACAATGAGCAGTTCTTC
j_call: TRBJ1-1; d_call: NA; clone_size: NA; v_call: TRBV30; cdr3_aa: CAWSGDRDTEAFF; cdr3_nt: TGTGCCTGGAGCGGGGATCGCGACACTGAAGCTTTCTTT
j_call: TRBJ1-1; d_call: TRBD1; clone_size: few; v_call: TRBV30; cdr3_aa: CAWTLGQVGTEAFF; cdr3_nt: TGTGCCTGGACCTTGGGACAGGTAGGAACTGAAGCTTTCTTT
j_call: TRBJ1-3; d_call: NA; clone_size: NA; v_call: TRBV29-1; cdr3_aa: CSVGQSSGNTIYF; cdr3_nt: TGCAGCGTTGGACAGTCCTCTGGAAACACCATATATTTT
j_call: TRBJ2-1; d_call: TRBD2; clone_size: NA; v_call: TRBV4-1; cdr3_aa: CASSEKTSIAGGGNEQFF; cdr3_nt: TGCGCCAGCAGCGAAAAGACCTCCATAGCGGGGGGGGGAAATGAGCAGTTCTTC
j_call: TRBJ2-4; d_call: NA; clone_size: once; v_call: TRBV10-3; cdr3_aa: CAISAEDKNIQYF; cdr3_nt: TGTGCCATCAGTGCGGAGGACAAAAACATTCAGTACTTC
j_call: TRBJ2-4; d_call: NA; clone_size: NA; v_call: TRBV28; cdr3_aa: CASSLRGEGVGIQYF; cdr3_nt: TGTGCCAGCAGTCTGAGAGGGGAGGGGGTGGGCATTCAGTACTTC
j_call: TRBJ2-2; d_call: NA; clone_size: NA; v_call: TRBV11-2; cdr3_aa: CASSLVGLGGPGELFF; cdr3_nt: TGTGCCAGCAGCTTAGTGGGACTAGGGGGCCCCGGGGAGCTGTTTTTT
j_call: TRBJ2-1; d_call: TRBD2; clone_size: NA; v_call: TRBV28; cdr3_aa: CASNLLRGLASNEQFF; cdr3_nt: TGTGCCAGCAACCTACTCAGGGGACTAGCGAGCAATGAGCAGTTCTTC
j_call: TRBJ2-7; d_call: NA; clone_size: few; v_call: TRBV7-3; cdr3_aa: CASSQGLGSSYEQYF; cdr3_nt: TGTGCCAGCAGCCAGGGGTTGGGAAGCTCCTACGAGCAGTACTTC
j_call: TRBJ1-2; d_call: NA; clone_size: NA; v_call: TRBV6-1; cdr3_aa: CAALDRTNYGYTF; cdr3_nt: TGTGCCGCCCTGGACAGAACCAACTATGGCTACACCTTC
j_call: TRBJ2-7; d_call: NA; clone_size: NA; v_call: TRBV5-4; cdr3_aa: CASSRVDSGQYF; cdr3_nt: TGTGCCAGCAGCCGCGTAGATTCCGGGCAGTACTTC
j_call: TRBJ1-6; d_call: NA; clone_size: NA; v_call: TRBV2; cdr3_aa: CASSEQQGRYMGYNSPLHF; cdr3_nt: TGTGCCAGCAGTGAACAACAGGGAAGGTATATGGGGTATAATTCACCCCTCCACTTT
j_call: TRBJ2-7; d_call: NA; clone_size: NA; v_call: TRBV4-1; cdr3_aa: CASSQAGKPDEQYF; cdr3_nt: TGCGCCAGCAGCCAAGCGGGAAAACCCGACGAGCAGTACTTC
j_call: TRBJ2-1; d_call: NA; clone_size: NA; v_call: TRBV10-3; cdr3_aa: CAIKGLTNNEQFF; cdr3_nt: TGTGCCATCAAAGGACTAACTAACAATGAGCAGTTCTTC
j_call: TRBJ2-7; d_call: TRBD2; clone_size: NA; v_call: TRBV30; cdr3_aa: CAWSSRDYTYEQYF; cdr3_nt: TGTGCCTGGAGTTCAAGGGACTATACCTACGAGCAGTACTTC
j_call: TRBJ2-1; d_call: TRBD2; clone_size: NA; v_call: TRBV11-2; cdr3_aa: CASSFSSGRASEQFF; cdr3_nt: TGTGCCAGCAGCTTCTCTAGCGGGAGGGCCTCTGAGCAGTTCTTC
j_call: TRBJ1-4; d_call: NA; clone_size: NA; v_call: TRBV4-1; cdr3_aa: CASRGQGGEKLFF; cdr3_nt: TGCGCCAGCCGCGGCCAGGGAGGGGAAAAACTGTTTTTT
j_call: TRBJ1-1; d_call: NA; clone_size: NA; v_call: TRBV5-1; cdr3_aa: CASSLTGMKAEAFF; cdr3_nt: TGCGCCAGCAGCTTGACAGGGATGAAGGCTGAAGCTTTCTTT
j_call: TRBJ2-3; d_call: NA; clone_size: NA; v_call: TRBV5-1; cdr3_aa: CASSPGSTDTQYF; cdr3_nt: TGCGCCAGCAGCCCAGGGAGCACAGATACGCAGTATTTT
j_call: TRBJ1-2; d_call: TRBD1; clone_size: NA; v_call: TRBV18; cdr3_aa: CASLDRNNNYGYTF; cdr3_nt: TGTGCCAGCTTGGACAGGAATAATAACTATGGCTACACCTTC
j_call: TRBJ2-7; d_call: NA; clone_size: once; v_call: TRBV6-1; cdr3_aa: CASSEGFWTVEQYF; cdr3_nt: TGTGCCAGCAGTGAAGGTTTCTGGACAGTCGAGCAGTACTTC
j_call: TRBJ2-1; d_call: TRBD2; clone_size: NA; v_call: TRBV9; cdr3_aa: CASSIRTSGDEQFF; cdr3_nt: TGTGCCAGCAGCATTCGGACTAGCGGGGATGAGCAGTTCTTC
j_call: TRBJ1-1; d_call: NA; clone_size: NA; v_call: TRBV27; cdr3_aa: CASSLFNLGANTEAFF; cdr3_nt: TGTGCCAGCAGTCTTTTTAATTTGGGCGCGAACACTGAAGCTTTCTTT